Given below is one T cell receptor beta chain in context. This sample is drawn from a study of blood T cell repertoires in COVID-19. Study at large: The samples span acute and convalescent COVID-19 from the United States, Italy and Spain. PBMCs, B-cell-depleted T cells, or T cells were the source of the cDNA or gDNA that made up the material.

This CDR3 region has 12 residues. V lost 0 bases to trimming and J lost 11 bases, with 13 bases between them. CDR1 is SQVTM, CDR2 ANQGSEA, per germline. Per the study methods: Counts of nucleated cells, estimated from reference gene primer amplification, were obtained. Only in-frame clones appear in the TCRdb table, and some are missing; sequencing was by immunoSEQ multiplex PCR. For V, J and clone size, that table is used; D and trimming come from the DNA. The sample includes around 250,000 clones, approximately 79% of them seen just once. Participants' own reports of clinical history determined their cohort assignment.

The chain carries TRBV29-1 and TRBJ1-2; TRBD1 is a possible D gene (5 bases). The TCR comes from a man aged 25 to 45 with acute COVID-19. Specimen: PBMCs or T cells enriched from blood (not recorded which). Here the CDR3 DNA reads TGCAGCGTTGAAGATAAGGACAAGAGATACACCTTC. As protein: CSVEDKDKRYTF.